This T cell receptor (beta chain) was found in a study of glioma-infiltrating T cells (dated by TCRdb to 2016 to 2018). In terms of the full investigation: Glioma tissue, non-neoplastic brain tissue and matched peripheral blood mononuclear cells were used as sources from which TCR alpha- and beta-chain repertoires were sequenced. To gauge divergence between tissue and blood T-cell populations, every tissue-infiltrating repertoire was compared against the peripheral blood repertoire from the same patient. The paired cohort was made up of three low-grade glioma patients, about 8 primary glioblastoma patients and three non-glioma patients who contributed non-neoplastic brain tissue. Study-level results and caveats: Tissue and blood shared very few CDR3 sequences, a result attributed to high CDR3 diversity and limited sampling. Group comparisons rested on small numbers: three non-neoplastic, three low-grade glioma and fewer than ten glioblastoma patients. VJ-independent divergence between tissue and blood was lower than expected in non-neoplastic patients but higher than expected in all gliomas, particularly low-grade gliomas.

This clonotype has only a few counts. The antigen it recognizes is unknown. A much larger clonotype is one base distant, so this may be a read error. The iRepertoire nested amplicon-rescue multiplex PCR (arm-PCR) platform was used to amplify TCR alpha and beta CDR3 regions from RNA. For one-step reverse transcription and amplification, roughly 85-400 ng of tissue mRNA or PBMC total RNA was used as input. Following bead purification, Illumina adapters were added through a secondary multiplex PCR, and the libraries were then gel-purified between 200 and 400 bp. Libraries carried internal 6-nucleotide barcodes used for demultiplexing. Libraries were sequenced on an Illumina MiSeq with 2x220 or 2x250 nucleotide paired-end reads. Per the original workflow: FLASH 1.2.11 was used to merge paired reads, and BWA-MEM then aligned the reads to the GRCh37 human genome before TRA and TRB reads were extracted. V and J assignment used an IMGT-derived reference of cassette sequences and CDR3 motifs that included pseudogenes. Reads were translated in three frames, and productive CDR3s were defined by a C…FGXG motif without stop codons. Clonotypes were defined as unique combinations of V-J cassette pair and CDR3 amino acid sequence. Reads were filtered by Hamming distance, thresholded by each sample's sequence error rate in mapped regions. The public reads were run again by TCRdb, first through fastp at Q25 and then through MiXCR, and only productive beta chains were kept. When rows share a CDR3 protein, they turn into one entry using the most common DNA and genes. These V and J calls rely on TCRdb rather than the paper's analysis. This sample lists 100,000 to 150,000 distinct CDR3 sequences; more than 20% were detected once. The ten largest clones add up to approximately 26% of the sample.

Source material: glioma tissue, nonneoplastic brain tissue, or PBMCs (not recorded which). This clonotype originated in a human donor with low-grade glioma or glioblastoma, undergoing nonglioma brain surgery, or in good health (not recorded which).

The CDR3 region: CASSLTGTYNKQFF. The nucleotide sequence is given as TGTGCCAGCAGCCTAACAGGAACCTACAATAAGCAGTTCTTC. The chain is assembled from TRBV6-1 and TRBJ2-1; TRBD1 is a weak D gene call, 5 bases matching. The germline V gene gives CDR1 as MNHNS and CDR2 as SASEGT. Spanning cysteine to phenylalanine, the CDR3 consists of 14 amino acids. The only DNA kept is the CDR3, 42 bases in frame from the first base.